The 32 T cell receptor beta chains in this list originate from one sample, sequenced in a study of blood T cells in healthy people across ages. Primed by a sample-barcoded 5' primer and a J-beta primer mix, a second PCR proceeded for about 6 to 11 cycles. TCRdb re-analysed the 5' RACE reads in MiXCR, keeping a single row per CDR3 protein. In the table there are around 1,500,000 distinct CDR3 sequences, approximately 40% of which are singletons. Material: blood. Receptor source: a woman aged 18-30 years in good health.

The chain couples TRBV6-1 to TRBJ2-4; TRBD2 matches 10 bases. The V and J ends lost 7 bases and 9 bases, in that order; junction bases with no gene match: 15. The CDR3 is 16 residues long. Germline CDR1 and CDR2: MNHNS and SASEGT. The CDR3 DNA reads TGTGCCAGCACTATAGGGACTAGCGTCACCGAGGGCATTCAGTACTTC. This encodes CASTIGTSVTEGIQYF.

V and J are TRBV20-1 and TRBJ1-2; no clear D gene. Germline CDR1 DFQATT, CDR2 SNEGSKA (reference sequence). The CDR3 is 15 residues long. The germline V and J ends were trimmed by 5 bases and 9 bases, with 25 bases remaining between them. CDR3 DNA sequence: TGCAGTGCTGGGGATGCCCGGACGGGGAGGGAAAGCTACACCTTC. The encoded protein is CSAGDARTGRESYTF.

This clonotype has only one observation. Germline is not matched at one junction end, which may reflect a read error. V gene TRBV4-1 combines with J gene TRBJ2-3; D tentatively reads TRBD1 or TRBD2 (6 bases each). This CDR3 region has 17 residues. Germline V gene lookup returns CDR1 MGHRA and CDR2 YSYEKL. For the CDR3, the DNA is TGCGCCAGCAGCCAGGCAGGAGGGGGGCTCGGCACAGATACGCGGTATTTT. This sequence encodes CASSQAGGGLGTDTRYF.

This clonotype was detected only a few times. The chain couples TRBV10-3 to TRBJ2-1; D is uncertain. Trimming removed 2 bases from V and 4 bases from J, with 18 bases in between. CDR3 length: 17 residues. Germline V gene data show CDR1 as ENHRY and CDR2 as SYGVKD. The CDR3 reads CAISETTQASSYNEQFF. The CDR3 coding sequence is TGTGCCATCAGTGAGACTACGCAGGCGAGCTCTTACAATGAGCAGTTCTTC.

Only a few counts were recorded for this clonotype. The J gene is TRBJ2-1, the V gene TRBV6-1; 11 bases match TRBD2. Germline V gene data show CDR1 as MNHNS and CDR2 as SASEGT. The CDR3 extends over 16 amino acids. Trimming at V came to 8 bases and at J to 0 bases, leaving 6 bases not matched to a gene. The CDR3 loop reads CASASGRTSSYNEQFF. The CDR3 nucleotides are TGTGCCAGCGCTAGCGGGAGGACGAGCTCCTACAATGAGCAGTTCTTC.

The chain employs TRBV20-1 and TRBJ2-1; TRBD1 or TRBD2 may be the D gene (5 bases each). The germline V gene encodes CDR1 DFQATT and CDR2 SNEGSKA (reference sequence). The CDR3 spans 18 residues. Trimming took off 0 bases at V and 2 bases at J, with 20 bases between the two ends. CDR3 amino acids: CSAREEVGRLGAYNEQFF. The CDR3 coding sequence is TGCAGTGCTAGAGAGGAGGTGGGTCGGCTAGGGGCCTACAATGAGCAGTTCTTC.

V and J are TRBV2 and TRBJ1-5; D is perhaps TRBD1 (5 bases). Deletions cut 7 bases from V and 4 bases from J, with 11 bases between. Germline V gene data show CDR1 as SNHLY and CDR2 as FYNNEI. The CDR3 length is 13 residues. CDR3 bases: TGTGCCAGCATTCACAGGTTGAATCAGCCCCAGCATTTT. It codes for CASIHRLNQPQHF.

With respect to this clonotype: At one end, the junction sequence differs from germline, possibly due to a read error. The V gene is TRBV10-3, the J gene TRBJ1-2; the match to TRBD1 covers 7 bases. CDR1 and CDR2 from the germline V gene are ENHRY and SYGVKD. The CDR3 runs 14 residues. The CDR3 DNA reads TGTGCCGTCAGGACCGGACAGGCGGCCTATGGCTACACCTTC. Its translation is CAVRTGQAAYGYTF.

CDR3 coding DNA: TGCAGCGTTGACGGGACTAGCGGGAAGGTTGATGAGCAGTTCTTC. Protein product: CSVDGTSGKVDEQFF. The V and J genes are TRBV29-1 and TRBJ2-1, with 13 bases fitting TRBD2. The CDR3 sequence is 15 residues long. Looked up from germline, CDR1 is SQVTM and CDR2 is ANQGSEA. J lost 8 bases, V lost 3 bases, and 7 bases had no gene match.

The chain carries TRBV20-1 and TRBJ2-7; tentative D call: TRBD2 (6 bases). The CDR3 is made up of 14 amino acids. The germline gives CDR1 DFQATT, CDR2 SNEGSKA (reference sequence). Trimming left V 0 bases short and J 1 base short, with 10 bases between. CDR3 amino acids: CSARDRRASYEQYF. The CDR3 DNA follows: TGCAGTGCTAGAGATAGGAGGGCTTCCTACGAGCAGTACTTC.

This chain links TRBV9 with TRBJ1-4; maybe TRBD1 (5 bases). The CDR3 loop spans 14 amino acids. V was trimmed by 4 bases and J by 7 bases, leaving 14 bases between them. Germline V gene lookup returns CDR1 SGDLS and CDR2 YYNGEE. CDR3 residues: CASSQRGSSEKLFF. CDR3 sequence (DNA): TGTGCCAGCAGCCAACGGGGGAGTAGTGAAAAACTGTTTTTT.

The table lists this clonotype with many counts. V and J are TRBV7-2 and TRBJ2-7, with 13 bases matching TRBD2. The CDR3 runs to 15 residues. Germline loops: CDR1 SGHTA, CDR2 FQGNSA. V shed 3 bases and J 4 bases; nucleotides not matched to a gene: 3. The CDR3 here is CASSLGLAGIYEQYF. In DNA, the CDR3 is TGTGCCAGCAGCTTGGGACTAGCGGGAATTTACGAGCAGTACTTC. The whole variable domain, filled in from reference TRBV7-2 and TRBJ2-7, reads GAGVSQSPSNKVTEKGKDVELRCDPISGHTALYWYRQSLGQGLEFLIYFQGNSAPDKSGLPSDRFSAERTGGSVSTLTIQRTQQEDSAVYLCASSLGLAGIYEQYFGPGTRLTVT.

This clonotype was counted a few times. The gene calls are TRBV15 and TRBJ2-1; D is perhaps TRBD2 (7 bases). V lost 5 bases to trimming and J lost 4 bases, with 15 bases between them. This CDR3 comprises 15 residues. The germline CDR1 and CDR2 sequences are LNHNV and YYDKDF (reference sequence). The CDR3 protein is CATSGGGLLYNEQFF. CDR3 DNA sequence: TGTGCCACCAGCGGGGGGGGGCTGCTATACAATGAGCAGTTCTTC.

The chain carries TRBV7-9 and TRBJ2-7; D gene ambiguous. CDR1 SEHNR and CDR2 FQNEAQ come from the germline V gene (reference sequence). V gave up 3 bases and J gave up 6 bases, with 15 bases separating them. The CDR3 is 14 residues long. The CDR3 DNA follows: TGTGCCAGCAGCTTCGTACGCGACTTCGCCGAGCAGTACTTC. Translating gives CASSFVRDFAEQYF.

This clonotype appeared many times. The CDR3 coding sequence is TGTGCCAGCAGCTCGATTGAGGGGGGAAACACTGAAGCTTTCTTT. It codes for CASSSIEGGNTEAFF. The chain recombines TRBV5-5 with TRBJ1-1, with D tentatively TRBD1 (6 bases). CDR3 size: 15 residues. Deletions cut 3 bases from V and 2 bases from J, with 14 bases between. In germline, CDR1 is SGHKS, CDR2 YYEKEE (reference sequence).

CDR3 nucleotides: TGCGCCAGCAGCTTGACAGTACTGAACACTGAAGCTTTCTTT. Translated, it gives CASSLTVLNTEAFF. The chain is built from TRBV5-1 and TRBJ1-1; no reliable D call. CDR3 length equals 14 residues. V lost 1 base to trimming and J lost 0 bases, with 7 bases between them. Germline V gene sequence: CDR1 SGHRS, CDR2 YFSETQ. The complete variable domain, with remaining parts taken from reference TRBV5-1 and TRBJ1-1, reads KAGVTQTPRYLIKTRGQQVTLSCSPISGHRSVSWYQQTPGQGLQFLFEYFSETQRNKGNFPGRFSGRQFSNSRSEMNVSTLELGDSALYLCASSLTVLNTEAFFGQGTRLTVV.

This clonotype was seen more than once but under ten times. The CDR3 region has the DNA TGTGCCAGCAGCGGCGCGGATGAAAAACTGTTTTTT. It encodes CASSGADEKLFF. The gene calls are TRBV7-6 and TRBJ1-4; no reliable D call. Germline-derived CDR1 and CDR2 are SGHVS and FNYEAQ. V was pared by 5 bases and J by 6 bases, with 7 bases between. The CDR3 spans 12 residues.

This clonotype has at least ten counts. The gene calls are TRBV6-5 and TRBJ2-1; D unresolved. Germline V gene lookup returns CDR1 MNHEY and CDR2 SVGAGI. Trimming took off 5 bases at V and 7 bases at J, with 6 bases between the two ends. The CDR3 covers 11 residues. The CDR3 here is CASSIGNEQFF. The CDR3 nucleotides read TGTGCCAGCAGTATCGGGAATGAGCAGTTCTTC.

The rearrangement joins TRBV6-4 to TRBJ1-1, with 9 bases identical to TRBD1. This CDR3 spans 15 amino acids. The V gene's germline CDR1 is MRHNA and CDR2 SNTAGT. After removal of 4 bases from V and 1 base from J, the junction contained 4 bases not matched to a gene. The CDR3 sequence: CASSATDRGNTEAFF. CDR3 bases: TGTGCCAGCAGTGCGACGGACAGGGGGAACACTGAAGCTTTCTTT.

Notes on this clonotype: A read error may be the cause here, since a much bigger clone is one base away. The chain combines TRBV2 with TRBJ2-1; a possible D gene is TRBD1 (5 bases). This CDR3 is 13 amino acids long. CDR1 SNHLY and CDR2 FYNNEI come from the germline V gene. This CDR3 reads CASSGTIYNGQFF. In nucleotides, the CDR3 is TGTGCCAGCAGTGGGACAATTTACAATGGGCAGTTCTTC.

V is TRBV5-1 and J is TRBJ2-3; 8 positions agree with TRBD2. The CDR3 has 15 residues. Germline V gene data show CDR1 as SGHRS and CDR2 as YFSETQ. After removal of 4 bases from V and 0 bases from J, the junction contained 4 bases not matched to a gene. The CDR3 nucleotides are TGCGCCAGCAGCCATACTAGCGGCAGCACAGATACGCAGTATTTT. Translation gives CASSHTSGSTDTQYF.

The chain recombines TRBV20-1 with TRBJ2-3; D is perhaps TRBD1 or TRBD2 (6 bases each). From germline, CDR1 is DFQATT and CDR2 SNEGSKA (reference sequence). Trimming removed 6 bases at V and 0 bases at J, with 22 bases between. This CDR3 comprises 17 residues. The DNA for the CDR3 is TGCAGTGCCATTAAGGGGGGCCAGAGCACTAGCACAGATACGCAGTATTTT. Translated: CSAIKGGQSTSTDTQYF.

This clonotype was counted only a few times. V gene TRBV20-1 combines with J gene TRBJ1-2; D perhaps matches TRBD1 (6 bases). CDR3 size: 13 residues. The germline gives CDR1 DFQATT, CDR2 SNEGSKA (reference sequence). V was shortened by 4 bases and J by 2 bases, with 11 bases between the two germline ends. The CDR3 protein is CSAKEGGNYGYTF. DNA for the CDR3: TGCAGTGCTAAAGAGGGGGGAAACTATGGCTACACCTTC.

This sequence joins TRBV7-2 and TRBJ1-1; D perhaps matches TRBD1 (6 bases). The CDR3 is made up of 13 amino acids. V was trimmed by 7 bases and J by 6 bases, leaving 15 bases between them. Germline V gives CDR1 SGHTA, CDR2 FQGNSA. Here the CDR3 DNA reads TGTGCCAGCAACCGGGGGCTAGCTTCTGAAGCTTTCTTT. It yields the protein CASNRGLASEAFF.

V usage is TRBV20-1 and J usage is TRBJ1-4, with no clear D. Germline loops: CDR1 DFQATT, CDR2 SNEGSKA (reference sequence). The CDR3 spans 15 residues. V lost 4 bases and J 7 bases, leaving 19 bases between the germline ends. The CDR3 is CSATPFPSAPEKLFF. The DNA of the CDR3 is TGCAGTGCTACTCCGTTCCCTTCTGCGCCTGAAAAACTGTTTTTT.

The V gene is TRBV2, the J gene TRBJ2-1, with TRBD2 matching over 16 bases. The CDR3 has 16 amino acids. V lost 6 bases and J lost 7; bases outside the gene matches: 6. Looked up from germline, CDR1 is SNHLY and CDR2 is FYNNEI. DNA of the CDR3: TGTGCCAGCAGATCGGGACTAGCGGGGGGGCGTAATGAGCAGTTCTTC. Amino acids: CASRSGLAGGRNEQFF.

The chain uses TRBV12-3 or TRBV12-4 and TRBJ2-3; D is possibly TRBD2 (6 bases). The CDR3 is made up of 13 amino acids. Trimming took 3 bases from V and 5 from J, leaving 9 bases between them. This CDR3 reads CASSLPGVDTQYF. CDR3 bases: TGTGCCAGCAGTTTGCCGGGGGTAGATACGCAGTATTTT.

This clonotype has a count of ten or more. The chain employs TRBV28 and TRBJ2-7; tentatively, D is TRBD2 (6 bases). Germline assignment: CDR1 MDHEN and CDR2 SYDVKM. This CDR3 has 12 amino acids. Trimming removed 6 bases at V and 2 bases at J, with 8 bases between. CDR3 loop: CASSRLAYEQYF. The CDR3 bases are TGTGCCAGCAGCCGACTAGCCTACGAGCAGTACTTC.

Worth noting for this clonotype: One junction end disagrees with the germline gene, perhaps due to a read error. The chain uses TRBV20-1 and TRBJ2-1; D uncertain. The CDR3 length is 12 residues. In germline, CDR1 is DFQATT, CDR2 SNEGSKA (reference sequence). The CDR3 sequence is CSAGEGYNEQFF. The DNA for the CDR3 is TGCAGTGCTGGAGAAGGTTACAATGAGCAGTTCTTC.

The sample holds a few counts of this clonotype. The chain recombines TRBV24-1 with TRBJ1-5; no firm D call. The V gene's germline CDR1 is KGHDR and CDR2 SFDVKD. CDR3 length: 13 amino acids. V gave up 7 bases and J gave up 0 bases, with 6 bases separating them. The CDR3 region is CATSRGSNQPQHF. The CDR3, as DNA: TGTGCCACCAGCCGGGGTAGCAATCAGCCCCAGCATTTT.

CDR3 nucleotides: TGCGCCAGCAGCCCGGCCCCGACAGGGATTATTTACTCTGGGGCCAACGTCCTGACTTTC. This gives the protein CASSPAPTGIIYSGANVLTF. The chain has TRBV5-1 and TRBJ2-6; 7 bases are shared with TRBD1. J was trimmed by 0 bases and V by 4 bases; bases with no gene match: 16. From germline, CDR1 is SGHRS and CDR2 YFSETQ. The CDR3 is 20 residues long.

CDR3 bases: TGTGCCTGGAGGGACCCTGGGGCCAACGTCCTGACTTTC. This translates into CAWRDPGANVLTF. The rearrangement links TRBV30 to TRBJ2-6; no reliable D call. V dropped 3 bases and J dropped 2 bases, with 5 bases sitting between them. From germline, CDR1 is GTSNPN and CDR2 SVGIG (reference sequence). The CDR3 totals 13 residues.